A selection of T cell receptor beta chains follows, all from one sample in a study of cytomegalovirus exposure and HLA in healthy donors. TCRdb's copy holds only in-frame clones and misses some; the assay was immunoSEQ multiplex PCR. In the table there are 150,000 to 160,000 clones, over 65% of which are singletons. Source material: PBMCs. Receptor source: a woman aged 40 to 55 in good health and CMV-seronegative. Both conserved end residues are part of each CDR3. The D gene is left open where the match is weak. Rows give clone size only sometimes, using once, few, many, or a class for an expanded clone.

cdr3_aa cdr3_nt clone_size cdr3_length v_call d_call j_call
CASSRDRTNEKLFF TGTGCCAGCAGCCGGGACAGGACTAATGAAAAACTGTTTTTT - 14 TRBV7-2 TRBD1 TRBJ1-4
CASSARVDTEAFF TGTGCCAGCAGCGCACGGGTTGACACTGAAGCTTTCTTT - 13 TRBV9 - TRBJ1-1
CASSDPGQGSYEQYF TGTGCCAGCAGTGACCCGGGACAGGGATCCTACGAGCAGTACTTC - 15 TRBV7-9 TRBD1 TRBJ2-7
CASTKEGREQYF TGTGCCAGCACGAAGGAGGGGCGGGAGCAGTACTTC - 12 TRBV11-3 - TRBJ2-7
CASRYSSGAWEQYF TGTGCCAGCAGGTACTCTAGCGGGGCCTGGGAGCAGTACTTC - 14 TRBV28 TRBD2 TRBJ2-7
CASRPTGTGGIEKLFF TGCGCCAGCCGCCCCACCGGGACAGGGGGAATTGAAAAACTGTTTTTT once 16 TRBV4-1 TRBD1 TRBJ1-4
CASSQDRVNTEAFF TGTGCCAGCAGCCAGGACAGAGTAAACACTGAAGCTTTCTTT few 14 TRBV4-2 - TRBJ1-1
CASSLVIGRLEKLFF TGTGCCAGCAGCTTAGTGATCGGCAGGCTCGAAAAACTGTTTTTT once 15 TRBV7-9 - TRBJ1-4
CASSEPGTGGLFF TGTGCCAGCAGTGAACCCGGGACAGGAGGGCTGTTTTTT - 13 TRBV25-1 TRBD1 TRBJ2-2
CASSLTGTEAFF TGTGCCAGCAGCCTTACCGGGACAGAAGCTTTCTTT - 12 TRBV7-9 - TRBJ1-1
CASSRGGGEWDQPQHF TGTGCCAGCAGCCGGGGGGGAGGCGAATGGGATCAGCCCCAGCATTTT - 16 TRBV28 - TRBJ1-5
CASSRNTGDQPQHF TGCGCCAGCAGCCGTAACACGGGGGATCAGCCCCAGCATTTT - 14 TRBV5-1 - TRBJ1-5
CSVASPTGGNTIYF TGCAGCGTTGCAAGTCCGACAGGTGGAAACACCATATATTTT - 14 TRBV29-1 - TRBJ1-3
CASSRGTGRYEQYF TGTGCCAGCAGTAGGGGGACAGGGAGGTACGAGCAGTACTTC once 14 TRBV6-5 TRBD1 TRBJ2-7
CASTGQGRSGANVLTF TGTGCCAGCACAGGGCAGGGACGCTCTGGGGCCAACGTCCTGACTTTC - 16 TRBV19 - TRBJ2-6
CASSFKWTGGGGEQFF TGTGCCAGCAGTTTTAAGTGGACAGGGGGTGGTGGTGAGCAGTTCTTC - 16 TRBV27 TRBD1 TRBJ2-1
CASSIGAQETQYF TGTGCCAGTAGTATAGGGGCCCAAGAGACCCAGTACTTC - 13 TRBV19 - TRBJ2-5
CASSEFSGNNEKLFF TGTGCCAGCAGTGAATTCTCGGGGAATAATGAAAAACTGTTTTTT - 15 TRBV25-1 - TRBJ1-4
CAWSEGVWGYTF TGTGCCTGGAGTGAGGGGGTTTGGGGCTACACCTTC - 12 TRBV30 - TRBJ1-2
CASVSETGEKLFF TGTGCCAGCGTCTCCGAGACAGGGGAAAAACTGTTTTTT - 13 TRBV2 TRBD1 TRBJ1-4
CATGTSGGPGNEQFF TGTGCCACGGGGACTAGCGGGGGGCCGGGCAATGAGCAGTTCTTC few 15 TRBV28 TRBD2 TRBJ2-1
CASESPTPQGHSYNEQFF TGTGCCAGCGAAAGCCCCACCCCACAGGGTCACTCCTACAATGAGCAGTTCTTC - 18 TRBV28 - TRBJ2-1
CASNPQGGGRYSNQPQHF TGTGCCAGCAACCCCCAGGGTGGGGGCCGATATAGCAATCAGCCCCAGCATTTT - 18 TRBV2 - TRBJ1-5
CASSPQNQPQHF TGTGCCAGCAGCCCTCAGAATCAGCCCCAGCATTTT - 12 TRBV7-8 - TRBJ1-5
CASSVGPGGNTEAFF TGTGCCAGCAGCGTAGGCCCCGGTGGGAACACTGAAGCTTTCTTT - 15 TRBV9 - TRBJ1-1
CASSRGVAYEQYF TGTGCCAGCAGCCGGGGAGTTGCCTACGAGCAGTACTTC - 13 TRBV11-2 - TRBJ2-7
CASSRQGDGNTIYF TGTGCCAGCAGTCGACAGGGGGATGGAAACACCATATATTTT - 14 TRBV2 TRBD1 TRBJ1-3
CASSDSRHTNYNEQFF TGTGCCAGCAGTGACTCAAGGCATACTAACTACAATGAGCAGTTCTTC - 16 TRBV6-4 - TRBJ2-1